What follows are 28 T cell receptor beta chains derived from one specimen sequenced in a study of CD8+ T cells in alopecia areata. RNA extraction was followed by reverse transcription into cDNA, which acted as the sequencing template. Assay: immunoSEQ multiplex PCR; the TCRdb copy retains only in-frame clones and omits some. The sample shows about 170,000 clones, around 71% of them seen only once. This material consisted of CD8+ T cells sorted from blood, taken at week 0. The source of these receptors is a human donor with alopecia areata.

V is TRBV11-2 and J is TRBJ2-7; D possibly matches TRBD1 or TRBD2 (7 bases each). This CDR3 comprises 14 residues. Trimming stripped 1 base from V and 4 bases from J, with 11 bases between. CDR1 SGHAT and CDR2 FQNNGV come from the germline V gene. CDR3 region: CASSLGQGGYEQYF. CDR3 sequence (DNA): TGTGCCAGCAGCTTAGGGCAGGGGGGGTACGAGCAGTACTTC.

V is TRBV30 and J is TRBJ2-5, with D possibly TRBD2 on 6 matching bases. The CDR3 is 14 residues long. Germline assignment: CDR1 GTSNPN and CDR2 SVGIG (reference sequence). The ends were cut back, 4 bases at V and 1 base at J, with 13 bases in the middle. This CDR3 is CAWTSDRFQETQYF. CDR3 nucleotide sequence: TGTGCCTGGACTAGCGACCGATTCCAAGAGACCCAGTACTTC. The whole variable domain, filled in from reference TRBV30 and TRBJ2-5, reads SQTIHQWPATLVQPVGSPLSLECTVEGTSNPNLYWYRQAAGRGLQLLFYSVGIGQISSEVPQNLSASRPQDRQFILSSKKLLLSDSGFYLCAWTSDRFQETQYFGPGTRLLVL.

The chain links TRBV27 to TRBJ2-1; D call uncertain. The CDR3 is 15 amino acids. Trimming shortened V by 3 bases and J by 2 bases, and 11 bases separated the two germline ends. Germline V gene data show CDR1 as MNHEY and CDR2 as SMNVEV (reference sequence). The CDR3 nucleotides read TGTGCCAGCAGTTTCGATACACCCGCCTACAATGAGCAGTTCTTC. Protein sequence: CASSFDTPAYNEQFF.

The V and J genes are TRBV30 and TRBJ1-1; unclear D gene. Deletions cut 3 bases from V and 4 bases from J, with 12 bases between. The CDR3 has 13 amino acids. Germline loops: CDR1 GTSNPN, CDR2 SVGIG (reference sequence). The DNA for the CDR3 is TGTGCCTGGAGCGGAATAGGAGGCACTGAAGCTTTCTTT. Its protein is CAWSGIGGTEAFF.

The CDR3 nucleotides read TGCAGCGTTGATCAGGCTAGCGGTCGCCAAGAGACCCAGTACTTC. Its translation: CSVDQASGRQETQYF. This chain connects TRBV29-1 to TRBJ2-5; 7 nucleotides line up with TRBD2. CDR1 is SQVTM, CDR2 ANQGSEA, per germline. The CDR3 has 15 residues. The V and J ends lost 3 bases and 1 base, in that order; junction bases with no gene match: 8.

The table lists this clone with a few counts. V gene TRBV7-2 combines with J gene TRBJ2-3; 11 bases agree with TRBD2. The junction had 8 bases not matched to a gene; V was cut back by 5 bases and J by 4 bases. The CDR3 is 16 amino acids. CDR1 and CDR2 (germline): SGHTA, FQGNSA. The CDR3 is CASSPRLAGLADTQYF. The CDR3 DNA is TGTGCCAGCAGCCCTCGACTAGCGGGGCTTGCAGATACGCAGTATTTT.

Remarks on this clone: The same CDR3 arises from other DNA sequences in this sample as well. This chain connects TRBV30 to TRBJ2-7, with no clear D. Trimming left V 2 bases short and J 3 bases short, with 5 bases between. Per germline, CDR1 GTSNPN and CDR2 SVGIG (reference sequence). The CDR3 totals 11 residues. CDR3 sequence (DNA): TGTGCCTGGAGTACGGGCTACGAGCAGTACTTC. Amino acid sequence: CAWSTGYEQYF.

CDR3 nucleotide sequence: TGTGCCAGCCAAGGGCGGAATCAGCCCCAGCATTTT. This encodes CASQGRNQPQHF. J is TRBJ1-5 and V is TRBV2, with D unclear. This CDR3 comprises 12 residues. Germline V gene sequence: CDR1 SNHLY, CDR2 FYNNEI. The germline V and J ends were trimmed by 8 bases and 4 bases, with 9 bases remaining between them.

In its sample, this clone was seen a few times. This chain connects TRBV9 to TRBJ2-3; no clear D. Trimming removed 4 bases at V and 1 base at J, with 19 bases between. The CDR3 covers 17 residues. CDR1 SGDLS and CDR2 YYNGEE come from the germline V gene. CDR3 nucleotides: TGTGCCAGCAGCTCCGACATGGATCAACCCGGCACAGATACGCAGTATTTT. This codes for CASSSDMDQPGTDTQYF. The complete variable domain, with remaining parts taken from reference TRBV9 and TRBJ2-3, reads DSGVTQTPKHLITATGQRVTLRCSPRSGDLSVYWYQQSLDQGLQFLIQYYNGEERAKGNILERFSAQQFPDLHSELNLSSLELGDSALYFCASSSDMDQPGTDTQYFGPGTRLTVL.

The chain links TRBV30 to TRBJ2-1; 11 nucleotides line up with TRBD1. CDR1 is GTSNPN and CDR2 is SVGIG in the germline V gene (reference sequence). There are 13 residues in the CDR3. V was clipped by 6 bases and J by 10 bases; unmatched bases: 8. Written as DNA, the CDR3 is TGTGCCTGCTGGACAGGGGGCTTTAGAGAGCAGTTCTTC. This translates into CACWTGGFREQFF.

V gene TRBV2 combines with J gene TRBJ1-1; D perhaps matches TRBD1 (5 bases). With 9 bases removed from V and 1 base from J, the gap between germline ends came to 15 bases. This CDR3 contains 14 residues. Looked up from germline, CDR1 is SNHLY and CDR2 is FYNNEI. The CDR3 spells CARSLGDSNTEAFF. The CDR3 coding sequence is TGTGCCAGATCTCTGGGGGACTCGAACACTGAAGCTTTCTTT.

J is TRBJ2-7 and V is TRBV4-1; 7 nucleotides agree with TRBD2. The V gene end was trimmed by 1 base and the J gene end by 3 bases; junction bases not matched to a gene: 9. Per germline, CDR1 MGHRA and CDR2 YSYEKL. The CDR3 has 16 amino acids. CDR3 DNA sequence: TGCGCCAGCAGCCAAGGCCGTGGCGGGGGTTACTACGAGCAGTACTTC. It translates to CASSQGRGGGYYEQYF.

The chain joins TRBV29-1 to TRBJ1-2; the match to TRBD1 covers 8 bases. Germline lookup yields CDR1 SQVTM and CDR2 ANQGSEA. The CDR3 sequence is 16 residues long. V lost 4 bases, J lost 4 bases, and 14 bases stayed unmatched. CDR3 coding DNA: TGCAGCGTTGTCGGGCAGGGGGCGCGGGGGCTCTATGGCTACACCTTC. It specifies CSVVGQGARGLYGYTF. Looking up the rest from reference TRBV29-1 and TRBJ1-2 gives the full variable domain: SAVISQKPSRDICQRGTSLTIQCQVDSQVTMMFWYRQQPGQSLTLIATANQGSEATYESGFVIDKFPISRPNLTFSTLTVSNMSPEDSSIYLCSVVGQGARGLYGYTFGSGTRLTVV.

The chain couples TRBV11-2 to TRBJ2-7; the match to TRBD2 covers 9 bases. V dropped 3 bases and J dropped 4; count of bases not matched to a gene: 7. Germline V gene data show CDR1 as SGHAT and CDR2 as FQNNGV. The CDR3 extends over 15 amino acids. The CDR3 coding sequence is TGTGCCAGCAGCTTGGGAAGCGGGGGGCTGTACGAGCAGTACTTC. Amino acid sequence: CASSLGSGGLYEQYF.

The rearrangement uses TRBV7-6 and TRBJ2-1; D not certain. The germline V gene encodes CDR1 SGHVS and CDR2 FNYEAQ. The V end lost 0 bases, the J end lost 0 bases, and 3 bases lay between the germline ends. This CDR3 region has 14 residues. The DNA of the CDR3 is TGTGCCAGCAGCTTAGCGGGCTCCTACAATGAGCAGTTCTTC. Its translation: CASSLAGSYNEQFF.

Comments on this clone: An end of the junction differs from the germline gene, which may be a read error. The genes are TRBV7-2 and TRBJ2-2; 12 bases fit TRBD1. Germline CDR1 reads SGHTA; CDR2 reads FQGNSA. This CDR3 region has 18 residues. The CDR3: CASSLLGQGAPNPGELFF. The CDR3, as DNA: TGTGCCAGCAGCTTATTGGGACAGGGGGCCCCGAACCCCGGGGAGCTGTTTTTT.

In its sample, this clone was seen once. CDR3 DNA sequence: TGCGCCAGCAGCCAAGATCATCAGGATCTCACTGAAGCTTTCTTT. It yields the protein CASSQDHQDLTEAFF. This sequence joins TRBV4-1 and TRBJ1-1; D is unclear. Trimming took off 0 bases at V and 4 bases at J, with 12 bases between the two ends. The germline gives CDR1 MGHRA, CDR2 YSYEKL. The CDR3 covers 15 residues.

The chain couples TRBV4-1 to TRBJ1-4; D remains ambiguous. This CDR3 contains 14 residues. The germline V and J ends were trimmed by 3 bases and 8 bases, with 13 bases remaining between them. The V gene's germline CDR1 is MGHRA and CDR2 YSYEKL. CDR3 loop: CASSQYWVKEKLFF. The CDR3 bases are TGCGCCAGCAGCCAGTACTGGGTTAAGGAAAAACTGTTTTTT.

The chain combines TRBV4-2 with TRBJ2-1; 8 bases are a match to TRBD2. Germline lookup yields CDR1 LGHNA and CDR2 YNFKEQ. V shed 3 bases, J shed 8 bases, and the junction held 6 bases outside the gene matches. This CDR3 contains 14 residues. DNA of the CDR3: TGTGCCAGCAGCCAGGAAGGACTAGCCGATGAGCAGTTCTTC. Amino acid sequence: CASSQEGLADEQFF.

The chain is built from TRBV9 and TRBJ1-2; D gene unclear. This CDR3 is 12 amino acids long. Germline V gene data show CDR1 as SGDLS and CDR2 as YYNGEE. V lost 5 bases and J 8 bases, leaving 13 bases between the germline ends. As DNA, the CDR3 is TGTGCCAGCAGTGCCCCCGTGGGGGGCTACACCTTC. As protein: CASSAPVGGYTF.

This sequence joins TRBV6-1 and TRBJ1-1; D is unclear. V gave up 3 bases and J gave up 7 bases, with 9 bases separating them. This CDR3 has 12 residues. The germline CDR1 and CDR2 sequences are MNHNS and SASEGT. Written as DNA, the CDR3 is TGTGCCAGCAGTGAGGTTGGGGATGAAGCTTTCTTT. Amino acid sequence: CASSEVGDEAFF.

The chain employs TRBV4-2 and TRBJ1-1; 8 positions match TRBD1. From germline, CDR1 is LGHNA and CDR2 YNFKEQ. This CDR3 has 14 amino acids. With V trimmed by 1 base and J by 5 bases, 3 bases remained unmatched. The CDR3 sequence is CASSQARTGTEAFF. CDR3 coding DNA: TGTGCCAGCAGCCAAGCCCGGACAGGGACTGAAGCTTTCTTT.

The chain uses TRBV6-6 and TRBJ2-7, with a tentative D call TRBD1 (6 bases). The CDR3 loop spans 12 amino acids. CDR1 is MNHNY and CDR2 is SVGAGI in the germline V gene (reference sequence). Trimming removed 5 bases from V and 2 bases from J, with 7 bases in between. The CDR3, as DNA: TGTGCCAGCAGTCGGGACACCTACGAGCAGTACTTC. Residues: CASSRDTYEQYF.

The chain recombines TRBV7-8 with TRBJ2-7; tentatively, D is TRBD2 (6 bases). The V end lost 6 bases, the J end lost 6 bases, and 9 bases lay between the germline ends. The germline V gene has CDR1 SGHVS and CDR2 FQNEAQ. The CDR3 has 11 residues. CDR3: CASREGFEQYF. The DNA of the CDR3 is TGTGCCAGCAGGGAGGGTTTCGAGCAGTACTTC. Looking up the rest from reference TRBV7-8 and TRBJ2-7 gives the full variable domain: GAGVSQSPRYKVAKRGQDVALRCDPISGHVSLFWYQQALGQGPEFLTYFQNEAQLDKSGLPSDRFFAERPEGSVSTLKIQRTQQEDSAVYLCASREGFEQYFGPGTRLTVT.

The chain has TRBV11-1 and TRBJ2-1; tentatively, D is TRBD2 (6 bases). Trimming shortened V by 1 base and J by 6 bases, and 13 bases separated the two germline ends. CDR1 and CDR2 (germline): SGHAT, FQDESV (reference sequence). The CDR3 extends over 15 amino acids. This CDR3 is CASSLVDFGSNEQFF. The CDR3 coding sequence is TGTGCCAGCAGCTTAGTGGACTTCGGGAGCAATGAGCAGTTCTTC.

The chain carries TRBV4-2 and TRBJ2-2; 14 nucleotides align to TRBD2. CDR3 length equals 16 residues. CDR1 is LGHNA, CDR2 YNFKEQ, per germline. Trimming took 4 bases from V and 3 from J; bases not matched to a gene: 1. CDR3 protein: CASSPGLAGDTGELFF. In nucleotides, the CDR3 is TGTGCCAGCAGCCCGGGACTAGCGGGGGACACCGGGGAGCTGTTTTTT.

CDR3 loop: CASGLDDQPQHF. DNA for the CDR3: TGTGCTAGTGGTTTGGACGATCAGCCCCAGCATTTT. The chain uses TRBV12-5 and TRBJ1-5; D unresolved. Trimming pared 1 base from V and 5 bases from J, leaving 3 bases between. The CDR3 has 12 amino acids. Germline V lookup: CDR1 LGHNT, CDR2 FRNRAP.

V is TRBV19 and J is TRBJ2-3; unclear D gene. Germline V gene data show CDR1 as LNHDA and CDR2 as SQIVND (reference sequence). The CDR3 consists of 10 residues. CDR3 DNA sequence: TGTGCGAACCAACCTGATACGCAGTATTTT. Protein product: CANQPDTQYF.